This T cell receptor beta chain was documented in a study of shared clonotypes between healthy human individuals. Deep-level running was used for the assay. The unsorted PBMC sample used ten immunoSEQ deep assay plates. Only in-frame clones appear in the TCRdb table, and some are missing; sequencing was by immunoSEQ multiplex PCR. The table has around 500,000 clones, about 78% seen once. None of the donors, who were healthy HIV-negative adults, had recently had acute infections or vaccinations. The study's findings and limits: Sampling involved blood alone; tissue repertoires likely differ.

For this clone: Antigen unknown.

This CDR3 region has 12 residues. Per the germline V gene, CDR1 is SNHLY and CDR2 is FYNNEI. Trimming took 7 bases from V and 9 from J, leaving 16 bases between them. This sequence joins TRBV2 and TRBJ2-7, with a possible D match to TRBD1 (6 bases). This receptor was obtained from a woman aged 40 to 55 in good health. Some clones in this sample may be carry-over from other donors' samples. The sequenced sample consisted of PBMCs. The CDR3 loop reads CASMMEQGGQYF. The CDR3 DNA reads TGTGCCAGCATGATGGAACAGGGTGGGCAGTACTTC. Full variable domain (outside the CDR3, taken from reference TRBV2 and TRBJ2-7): EPEVTQTPSHQVTQMGQEVILRCVPISNHLYFYWYRQILGQKVEFLVSFYNNEISEKSEIFDDQFSVERPDGSNFTLKIRSTKLEDSAMYFCASMMEQGGQYFGPGTRLTVT.